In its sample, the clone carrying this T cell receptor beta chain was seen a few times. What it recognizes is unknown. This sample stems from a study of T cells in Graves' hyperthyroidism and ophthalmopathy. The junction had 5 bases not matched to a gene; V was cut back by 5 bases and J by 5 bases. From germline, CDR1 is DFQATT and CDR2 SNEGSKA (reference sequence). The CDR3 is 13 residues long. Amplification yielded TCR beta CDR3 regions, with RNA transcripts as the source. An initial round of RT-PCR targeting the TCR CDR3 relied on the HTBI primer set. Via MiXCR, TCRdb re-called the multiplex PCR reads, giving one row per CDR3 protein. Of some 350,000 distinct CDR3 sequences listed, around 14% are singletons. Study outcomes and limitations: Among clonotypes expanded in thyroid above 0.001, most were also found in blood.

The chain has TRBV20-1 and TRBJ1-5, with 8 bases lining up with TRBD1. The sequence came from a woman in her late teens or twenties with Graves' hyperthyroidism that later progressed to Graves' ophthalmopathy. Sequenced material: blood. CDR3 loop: CSAHQDRDQPQHF. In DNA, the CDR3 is TGCAGTGCTCACCAGGACAGGGATCAGCCCCAGCATTTT.